The clone carrying this T cell receptor (beta chain) came up many times. Its antigen is currently unknown. These data are taken from a study of spatial heterogeneity in lung cancer. Study-wide results and caveats: Counts of ubiquitous and regional expanded TCRs tracked ubiquitous and regional nonsynonymous mutations, respectively. The number of expanded tumor alpha and beta chains correlated with mutation number.

The CDR3 consists of 15 residues. V was pared by 5 bases and J by 6 bases, with 18 bases between. Germline V lookup: CDR1 SGHRS, CDR2 YFSETQ. Every TCR cDNA molecule bore a unique molecular identifier. TCRdb passed the 5' RACE reads through MiXCR, listing each CDR3 protein once. The data contain some 22,000 distinct CDR3 sequences, around 2.8% of them seen just once; the ten biggest clones take up approximately 7.7%. As for time point: sample taken at primary tumor resection. The donors were 55 to 80 patients with non-small cell lung cancer that was early-stage and untreated. The sequenced material consisted of unsorted whole RNA from tumor, nontumor lung or frozen PBMC.

The rearrangement joins TRBV5-1 to TRBJ2-1; the D gene could be TRBD1 or TRBD2 (5 bases each). This receptor was taken from a male donor with early-stage non-small cell lung cancer. The sample in question was lung tumor tissue, obtained at surgery. The CDR3 DNA follows: TGCGCCAGCAGTTCGACAACCGGGGCAGTCAATGAGCAGTTCTTC. Translation gives CASSSTTGAVNEQFF.